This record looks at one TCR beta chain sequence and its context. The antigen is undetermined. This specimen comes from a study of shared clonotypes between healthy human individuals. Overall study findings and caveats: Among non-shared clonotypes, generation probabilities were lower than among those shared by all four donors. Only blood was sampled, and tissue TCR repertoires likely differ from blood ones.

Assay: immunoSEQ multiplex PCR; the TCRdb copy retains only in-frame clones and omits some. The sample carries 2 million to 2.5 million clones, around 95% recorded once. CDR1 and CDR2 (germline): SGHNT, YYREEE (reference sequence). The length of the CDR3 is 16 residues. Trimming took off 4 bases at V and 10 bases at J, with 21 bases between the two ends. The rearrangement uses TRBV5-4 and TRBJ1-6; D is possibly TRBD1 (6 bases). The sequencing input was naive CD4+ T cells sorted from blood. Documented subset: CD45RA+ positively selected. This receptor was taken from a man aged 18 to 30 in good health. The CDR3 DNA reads TGTGCCAGCAGCAGAGGTGGGGGCCTGGGGGGATCACCCCTCCACTTT. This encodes CASSRGGGLGGSPLHF. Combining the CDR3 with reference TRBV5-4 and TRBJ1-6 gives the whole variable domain ETGVTQSPTHLIKTRGQQVTLRCSSQSGHNTVSWYQQALGQGPQFIFQYYREEENGRGNFPPRFSGLQFPNYSSELNVNALELDDSALYLCASSRGGGLGGSPLHFGNGTRLTVT.